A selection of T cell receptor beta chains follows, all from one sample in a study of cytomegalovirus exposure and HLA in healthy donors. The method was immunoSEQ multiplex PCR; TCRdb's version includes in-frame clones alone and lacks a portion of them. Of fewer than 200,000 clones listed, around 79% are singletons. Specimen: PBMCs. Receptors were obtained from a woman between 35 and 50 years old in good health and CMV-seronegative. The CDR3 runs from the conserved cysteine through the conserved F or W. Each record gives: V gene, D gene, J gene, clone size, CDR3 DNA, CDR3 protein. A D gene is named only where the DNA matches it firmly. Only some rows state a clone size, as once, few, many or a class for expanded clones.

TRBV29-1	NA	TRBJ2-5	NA	TGCAGCGTTGTGGGGCACCAAGAGACCCAGTACTTC	CSVVGHQETQYF
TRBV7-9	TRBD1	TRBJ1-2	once	TGTGCCAGCAGCCATGAGCAGGGGGCCGGCGGCTACACCTTC	CASSHEQGAGGYTF
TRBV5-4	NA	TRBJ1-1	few	TGTGCCAGTGGACTGGTCAGGGGCCAGAACACTGAAGCTTTCTTT	CASGLVRGQNTEAFF
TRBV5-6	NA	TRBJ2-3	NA	TGTGCCAGCAGCCTCACAGATACGCAGTATTTT	CASSLTDTQYF
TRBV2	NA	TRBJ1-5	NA	TGTGCCAGCAGCCCGGAACAGGGTCCCAATCAGCCCCAGCATTTT	CASSPEQGPNQPQHF
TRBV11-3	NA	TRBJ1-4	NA	TGTGCCAGCAGCTTAATGGGCGGACTTGAAAAACTGTTTTTT	CASSLMGGLEKLFF
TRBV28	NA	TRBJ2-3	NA	TGTGCCAGCAGTCCCGGGGGCACAGATACGCAGTATTTT	CASSPGGTDTQYF
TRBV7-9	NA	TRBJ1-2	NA	TGTTCCAGCAGCTTAGCCGGCTATGGCTACACCTTC	CSSSLAGYGYTF
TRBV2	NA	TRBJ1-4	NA	TGTGCCAGCAGTGAATCCTATGAAAAACTGTTTTTT	CASSESYEKLFF
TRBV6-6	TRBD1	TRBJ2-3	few	TGTGCCAGCAGTCCGGACAGGAGAACAGATACGCAGTATTTT	CASSPDRRTDTQYF
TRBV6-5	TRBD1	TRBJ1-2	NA	TGTGCCAGCAGTTACGCGAAGACAGGGGTCGGCGGCTACACCTTC	CASSYAKTGVGGYTF
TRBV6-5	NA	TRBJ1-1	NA	TGTGCCAGCAGAACAACAACTGAAGCTTTCTTT	CASRTTTEAFF
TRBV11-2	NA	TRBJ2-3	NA	TGTGCCAGCAGCGCCATGCGTGGGGGGACAGATACGCAGTATTTT	CASSAMRGGTDTQYF
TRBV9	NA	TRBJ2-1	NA	TGTGCCAGCAGCGTAGCTGTGCCGGGAGAGGTTCGGTTCTTC	CASSVAVPGEVRFF
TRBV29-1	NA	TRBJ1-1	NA	TGCAGCGTTGGCCCCTCCCAGGGGTTGGGGACTGAAGCTTTCTTT	CSVGPSQGLGTEAFF
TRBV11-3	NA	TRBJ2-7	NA	TGTGCCAGCAGCTGGGAGGCCTACGAGCAGTACTTC	CASSWEAYEQYF
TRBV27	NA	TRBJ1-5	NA	TGTGCCAGCAGGGGGGCCACCAATCAGCCCCAGCATTTT	CASRGATNQPQHF
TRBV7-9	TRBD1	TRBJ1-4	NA	TGTGCCAGCAGCCCGGGACAGGGATTTGGTCGGGGTGAAAAACTGTTTTTT	CASSPGQGFGRGEKLFF
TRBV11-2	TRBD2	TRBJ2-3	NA	TGTGCCAGCAGCTCCAGGGGTAGCGGGAGGACAGATACGCAGTATTTT	CASSSRGSGRTDTQYF
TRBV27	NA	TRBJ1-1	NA	TGTGCCAGCAGTTTATTAGCAGGGATGAACACTGAAGCTTTCTTT	CASSLLAGMNTEAFF
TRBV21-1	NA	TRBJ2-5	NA	TGTGCCAGCAGCATGGGACAGGGGGCTTGGGAGACCCAGTACTTC	CASSMGQGAWETQYF
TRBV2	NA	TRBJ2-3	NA	TGTGCCAGCAGGGGGGTTGGACTATACACAGATACGCAGTATTTT	CASRGVGLYTDTQYF
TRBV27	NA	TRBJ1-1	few	TGTGCCAGCAGTTTGACGGGAACGAACACTGAAGCTTTCTTT	CASSLTGTNTEAFF
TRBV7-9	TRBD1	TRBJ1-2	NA	TGTGCCAGCAGCGACCACAAGGGGGCCTATGGCTACACCTTC	CASSDHKGAYGYTF
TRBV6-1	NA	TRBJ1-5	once	TGTGCCAGCAGTGAATTGGCAGGGGCTAAATATAGCAATCAGCCCCAGCATTTT	CASSELAGAKYSNQPQHF
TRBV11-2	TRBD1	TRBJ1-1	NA	TGTGCCAGCAGCTTCTACAGGGGGCCGAACACTGAAGCTTTCTTT	CASSFYRGPNTEAFF
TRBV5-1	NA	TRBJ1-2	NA	TGCGCCAGCAGCGCCGGACAGCGAATGAACTCTGGCTACACCTTC	CASSAGQRMNSGYTF
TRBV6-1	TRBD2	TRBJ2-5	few	TGTGCCAGCAGTGAAGCGCTATCCGAAGCTAGCGGGGCAGAGACCCAGTACTTC	CASSEALSEASGAETQYF
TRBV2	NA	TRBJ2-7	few	TGTGCCAGCACCCGACAGGACTCCTACGAGCAGTACTTC	CASTRQDSYEQYF
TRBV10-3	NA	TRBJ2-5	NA	TGTGCCATCAGTGAGTTGGGGCAGGCCCAAGAGACCCAGTACTTC	CAISELGQAQETQYF
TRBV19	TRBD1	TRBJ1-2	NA	TGTGCCAGTAGTATGAATCCTGGGACAGGGGCGAGGAGCTACACCTTC	CASSMNPGTGARSYTF
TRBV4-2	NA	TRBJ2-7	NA	TGTGCCAGCAGCCACGGAGTCGGTGGGTCCTACGAGCAGTACTTC	CASSHGVGGSYEQYF
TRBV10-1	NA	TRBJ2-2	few	TGCGCCAGCATGGACAGTCTCTCTGGGGAGCTGTTTTTT	CASMDSLSGELFF
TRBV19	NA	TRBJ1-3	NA	TGTGCCAGTAGTATAGTTTCGACAGCCGGAAACACCATATATTTT	CASSIVSTAGNTIYF
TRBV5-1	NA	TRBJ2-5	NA	TGCGCCAGCAGCTACTCAGGAGGAATCGTCGGAGAGACCCAGTACTTC	CASSYSGGIVGETQYF
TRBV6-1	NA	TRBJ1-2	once	TGTGCCAGCAAAGAACAGGGATCCGGCTATGGCTACACCTTC	CASKEQGSGYGYTF
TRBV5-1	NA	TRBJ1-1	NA	TGCGCCAGCAGCTTGGTTCAGGGTTCGAACACTGAAGCTTTCTTT	CASSLVQGSNTEAFF
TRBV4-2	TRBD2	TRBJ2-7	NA	TGTGCCAGCAGCCAAGCAGGCCAACTAGCGGGGGCCTACGAGCAGTACTTC	CASSQAGQLAGAYEQYF
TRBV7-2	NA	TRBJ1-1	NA	TGTGCCAGCAGCTTAGGTCGTGTAAACACTGAAGCTTTCTTT	CASSLGRVNTEAFF
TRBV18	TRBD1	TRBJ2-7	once	TGTGCCAGCTCACGACAGGGTATCAACGAGCAGTACTTC	CASSRQGINEQYF
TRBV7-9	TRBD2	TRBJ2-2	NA	TGTGCCAGCAGCTTAGCACTAGCGGGGCTCGGGGAGCTGTTTTTT	CASSLALAGLGELFF
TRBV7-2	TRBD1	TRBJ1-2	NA	TGTGCCAGCAGCGTTGGCCCGGGACAGACTTTCCATGGCTACACCTTC	CASSVGPGQTFHGYTF
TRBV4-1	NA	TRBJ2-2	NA	TGCGCCAGCAGCGCAGGACTAACGGTGATGGCCGGGGAGCTGTTTTTT	CASSAGLTVMAGELFF